This T cell receptor (beta chain) emerged from a study of Ad26.COV2.S vaccination and SARS-CoV-2 variants. This sample's treatment: roughly 19 received Ad26.COV2.S at low or high dose, single or two shots; 5 received placebo; per-sample allocation not given. Samples analyzed were those drawn on day 63 after the first vaccine or placebo injection. With regard to this clone: Its specificity is not known.

Clones were sequenced by immunoSEQ multiplex PCR, and TCRdb holds only the in-frame ones, with some missing. The sample holds some 480,000 clones, 87% seen once. The CDR3 extends over 18 amino acids. With 0 bases clipped from V and 4 bases from J, the junction kept 10 bases outside the gene matches. Germline CDR1 reads LGHNA; CDR2 reads YSLEER. Findings and caveats of the study: It is possible that the TCR breadth and depth analyses underestimated the total T cell responses. Vaccine and placebo recipients had similar non-spike TCR breadth.

V gene TRBV4-3 combines with J gene TRBJ2-1; 9 bases are a match to TRBD1. This sample comprised peripheral blood, obtained in a trial of Ad26.COV2.S vaccine versus placebo. This TCR was sampled from a person aged 18-65 years who received the Ad26.COV2.S COVID-19 vaccine or a placebo. The CDR3 nucleotides read TGCGCCAGCAGCCAAGATTGGGTATGGGACAGGGCTTACAATGAGCAGTTCTTC. Translation gives CASSQDWVWDRAYNEQFF.